Listed below are T cell receptor beta chains from one sample, sequenced in a study of blood T cell repertoires in COVID-19. The table came from immunoSEQ multiplex PCR; TCRdb's copy has only in-frame clones and leaves some out. Of roughly 64,000 clones listed, 80% to 90% are singletons. The sequenced material came from peripheral blood. The receptors come from a middle-aged man with active COVID-19. Both conserved end residues are part of each CDR3. The order of the fields is D gene, clone size, V gene, J gene, CDR3 DNA, CDR3 protein. D genes are given only for firm matches. Some rows have no size entry. The others give once, few or many, or a class for an expanded clone.

TRBD2	-	TRBV10-2	TRBJ2-3	TGCGCCAGCAGTGAGTCTAAAACTAGCGGGACAGATACGCAGTATTTT	CASSESKTSGTDTQYF
TRBD2	-	TRBV7-9	TRBJ2-1	TGTGCCAGCAGCCTCATGGGGACTAGCGGAAATGAGCAGTTCTTC	CASSLMGTSGNEQFF
TRBD1	-	TRBV6-5	TRBJ1-1	TGTGCCAGCAGTCGGACAGGGGCGGTCCGTGAAGCTTTCTTT	CASSRTGAVREAFF
TRBD1	-	TRBV6-1	TRBJ2-7	TGTGCCAGCAGTGACCCGGGACAGGGGGCCTACGAGCAGTACTTC	CASSDPGQGAYEQYF
-	-	TRBV18	TRBJ2-1	TGTGCCAGCTCAATGAGGGGGGGCCAATTCAATGAGCAGTTCTTC	CASSMRGGQFNEQFF
-	-	TRBV24-1	TRBJ2-3	TGTGCCACCACCCAGAGCGCCACAGATACGCAGTATTTT	CATTQSATDTQYF
-	-	TRBV6-6	TRBJ1-3	TGTGCCAGCAGGCTCGTGGGCACTGGAAACACCATATATTTT	CASRLVGTGNTIYF
-	-	TRBV5-1	TRBJ2-3	TGCGCCAGCCGCCCGGGACAACTAGACACAGATACGCAGTATTTT	CASRPGQLDTDTQYF
-	-	TRBV6-5	TRBJ2-2	TGTGCCAGCAATTTCGGGGATGTTACCGGGGAGCTGTTTTTT	CASNFGDVTGELFF
TRBD2	-	TRBV15	TRBJ2-3	TGTGCCACCAGCAGAGATTTAGTAGCGGGGACTCGGGGGGATACGCAGTATTTT	CATSRDLVAGTRGDTQYF
TRBD1	-	TRBV28	TRBJ1-4	TGTGCCAGCAGATCCCACGGGACAGGGGGTGAAAAACTGTTTTTT	CASRSHGTGGEKLFF
TRBD2	-	TRBV28	TRBJ2-1	TGTGCCAGCAGTTTAAGGGGAGGGGCTAGCGCTCATTACAATGAGCAGTTCTTC	CASSLRGGASAHYNEQFF
-	few	TRBV20-1	TRBJ2-3	TGCAGGCTATCTGACACAGATACGCAGTATTTT	CRLSDTDTQYF
-	-	TRBV6-1	TRBJ2-7	TGTGCCAGCAGTGAAGCGCCCGGGAGTCCCCACGAGCAGTACTTC	CASSEAPGSPHEQYF
-	-	TRBV7-6	TRBJ2-2	TGTGCCAGCAGCCCCAGGGCGGCGAACACCGGGGAGCTGTTTTTT	CASSPRAANTGELFF